This T cell receptor beta chain was recorded in a study of cytomegalovirus exposure and HLA in healthy donors. The CDR3 runs 13 residues. Unmatched junction bases numbered 4, after V lost 4 bases and J lost 3 bases. Germline V gene sequence: CDR1 SGHDT, CDR2 YYEEEE. As to this clone: Its antigen is not known.

The PCR was carried out with 60 Vbeta primers and 13 Jbeta primers. This table comes from immunoSEQ multiplex PCR, and its TCRdb copy is limited to in-frame clones, with some not included. The table shows 200,000 to 250,000 clones, with roughly 91% occurring only once. Broader study findings: A later analysis reported that several of the most significant clusters appeared to be linked to common viral pathogens, among them Epstein-Barr virus. Earlier analysis looked at TCR beta V segments, and most were productive about 87% or about 30% of the time. In a later analysis, TCR association rates varied by HLA locus: DRB1 most, HLA-C fewest. Immune exposure data for these donors was limited to CMV serostatus.

The chain couples TRBV5-6 to TRBJ2-7; TRBD1 matches 7 bases. Sequenced input: PBMCs. The sequence was obtained from a young woman in good health and CMV-seronegative. CDR3 loop: CASSPRTGYEQYF. The CDR3 nucleotides read TGTGCCAGCAGCCCGAGGACAGGCTACGAGCAGTACTTC. Together with reference TRBV5-6 and TRBJ2-7, the CDR3 gives the full variable domain: DAGVTQSPTHLIKTRGQQVTLRCSPKSGHDTVSWYQQALGQGPQFIFQYYEEEERQRGNFPDRFSGHQFPNYSSELNVNALLLGDSALYLCASSPRTGYEQYFGPGTRLTVT.